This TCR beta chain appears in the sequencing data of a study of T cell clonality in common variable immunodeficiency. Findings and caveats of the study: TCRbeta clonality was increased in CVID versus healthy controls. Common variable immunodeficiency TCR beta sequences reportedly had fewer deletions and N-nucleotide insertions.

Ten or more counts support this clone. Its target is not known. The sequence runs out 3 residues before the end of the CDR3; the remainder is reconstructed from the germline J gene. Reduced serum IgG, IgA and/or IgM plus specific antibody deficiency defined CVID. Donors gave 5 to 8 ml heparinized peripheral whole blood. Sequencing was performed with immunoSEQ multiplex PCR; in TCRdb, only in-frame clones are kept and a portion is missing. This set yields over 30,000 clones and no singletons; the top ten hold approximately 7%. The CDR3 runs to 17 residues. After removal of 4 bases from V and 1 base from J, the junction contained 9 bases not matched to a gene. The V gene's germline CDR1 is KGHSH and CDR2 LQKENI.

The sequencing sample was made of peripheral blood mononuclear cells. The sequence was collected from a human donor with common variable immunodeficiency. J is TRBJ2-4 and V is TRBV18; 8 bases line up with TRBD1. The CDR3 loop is CASSLGRGREAKNIQYF. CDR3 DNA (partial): TGTGCCAGCTCACTAGGCAGGGGGCGTGAGGCCAAAAACATT.